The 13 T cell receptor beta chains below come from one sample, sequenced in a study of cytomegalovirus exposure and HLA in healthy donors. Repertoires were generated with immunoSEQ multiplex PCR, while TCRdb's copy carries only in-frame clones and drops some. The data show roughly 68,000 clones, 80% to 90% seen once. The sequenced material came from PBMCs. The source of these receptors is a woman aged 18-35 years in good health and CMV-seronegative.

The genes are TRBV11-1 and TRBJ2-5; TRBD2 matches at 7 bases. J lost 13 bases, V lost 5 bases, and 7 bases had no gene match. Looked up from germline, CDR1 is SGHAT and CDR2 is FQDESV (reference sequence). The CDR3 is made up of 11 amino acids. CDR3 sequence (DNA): TGTGCCAGCAGCGCACGGGGGGACCGGTACTTC. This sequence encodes CASSARGDRYF.

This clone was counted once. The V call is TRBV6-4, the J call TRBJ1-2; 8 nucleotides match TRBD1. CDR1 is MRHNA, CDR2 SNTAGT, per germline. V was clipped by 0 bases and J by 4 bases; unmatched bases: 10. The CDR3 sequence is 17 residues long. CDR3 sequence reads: CASSDSRSTGVGYGYTF. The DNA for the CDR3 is TGTGCCAGCAGTGACTCGCGGTCGACAGGGGTTGGCTATGGCTACACCTTC.

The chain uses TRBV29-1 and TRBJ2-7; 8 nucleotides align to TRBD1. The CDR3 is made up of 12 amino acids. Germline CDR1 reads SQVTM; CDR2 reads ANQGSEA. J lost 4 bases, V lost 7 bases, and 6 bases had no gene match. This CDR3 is CSAGGTGYEQYF. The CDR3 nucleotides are TGCAGCGCAGGGGGCACCGGATACGAGCAGTACTTC.

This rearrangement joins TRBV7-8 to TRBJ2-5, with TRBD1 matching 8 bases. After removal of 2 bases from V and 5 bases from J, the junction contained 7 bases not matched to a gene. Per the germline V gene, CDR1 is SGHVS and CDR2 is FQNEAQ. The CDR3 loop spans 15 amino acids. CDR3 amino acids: CASSLSSGGGETQYF. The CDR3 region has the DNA TGTGCCAGCAGCTTAAGTTCAGGGGGCGGGGAGACCCAGTACTTC.

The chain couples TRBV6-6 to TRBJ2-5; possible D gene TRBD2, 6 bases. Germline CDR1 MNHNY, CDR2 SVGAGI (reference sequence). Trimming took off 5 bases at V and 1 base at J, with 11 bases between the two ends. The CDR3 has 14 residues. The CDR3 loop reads CASSPRLGQETQYF. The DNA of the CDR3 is TGTGCCAGCAGTCCTAGACTAGGCCAAGAGACCCAGTACTTC.

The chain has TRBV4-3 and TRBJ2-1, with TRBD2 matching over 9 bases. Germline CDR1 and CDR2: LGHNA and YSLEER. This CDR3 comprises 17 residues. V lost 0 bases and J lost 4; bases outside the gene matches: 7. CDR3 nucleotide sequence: TGCGCCAGCAGCCAAGATCTACTAGCGGGTTTTTACAATGAGCAGTTCTTC. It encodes CASSQDLLAGFYNEQFF.

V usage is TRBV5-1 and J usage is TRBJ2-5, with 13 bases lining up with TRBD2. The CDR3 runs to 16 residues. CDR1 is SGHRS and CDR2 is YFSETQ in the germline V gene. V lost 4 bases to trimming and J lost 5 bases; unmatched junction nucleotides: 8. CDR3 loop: CASSTEGLAGYETQYF. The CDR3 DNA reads TGCGCCAGCAGCACTGAGGGACTAGCGGGATATGAGACCCAGTACTTC.

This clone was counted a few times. CDR3 residues: CASSGEQVRSYEQYF. CDR3 DNA sequence: TGTGCCAGCAGTGGAGAACAGGTTCGATCCTACGAGCAGTACTTC. The rearrangement links TRBV2 to TRBJ2-7; D is possibly TRBD1 (5 bases). This CDR3 is 15 amino acids long. V lost 4 bases and J lost 1, with 14 bases in between. Per the germline V gene, CDR1 is SNHLY and CDR2 is FYNNEI.

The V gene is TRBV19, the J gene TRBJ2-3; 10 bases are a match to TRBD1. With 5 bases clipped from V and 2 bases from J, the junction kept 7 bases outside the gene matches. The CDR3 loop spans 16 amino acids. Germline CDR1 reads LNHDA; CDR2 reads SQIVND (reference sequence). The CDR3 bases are TGTGCCAGTAGTCCCCGACAGGGGGCAATCACAGATACGCAGTATTTT. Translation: CASSPRQGAITDTQYF.

This CDR3 is CAIRDIFTGSTGNTIYF. The CDR3 DNA follows: TGTGCCATCAGGGACATCTTTACAGGGAGTACCGGAAACACCATATATTTT. V gene TRBV10-3 combines with J gene TRBJ1-3; TRBD1 might be the D (6 bases). Trimming took off 6 bases at V and 4 bases at J, with 22 bases between the two ends. The CDR3 sequence is 17 residues long. Per the germline V gene, CDR1 is ENHRY and CDR2 is SYGVKD.

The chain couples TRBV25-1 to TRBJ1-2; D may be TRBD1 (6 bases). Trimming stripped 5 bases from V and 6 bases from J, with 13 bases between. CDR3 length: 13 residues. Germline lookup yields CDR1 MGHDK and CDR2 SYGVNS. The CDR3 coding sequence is TGTGCCAGCAGTCGGACAGACATGAATGGCTACACCTTC. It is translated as CASSRTDMNGYTF.

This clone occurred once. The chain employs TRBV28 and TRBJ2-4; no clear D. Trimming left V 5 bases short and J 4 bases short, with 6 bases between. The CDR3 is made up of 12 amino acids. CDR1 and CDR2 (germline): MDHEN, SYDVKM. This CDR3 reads CASSLSKNIQYF. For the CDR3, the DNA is TGTGCCAGCAGTCTATCAAAAAACATTCAGTACTTC.

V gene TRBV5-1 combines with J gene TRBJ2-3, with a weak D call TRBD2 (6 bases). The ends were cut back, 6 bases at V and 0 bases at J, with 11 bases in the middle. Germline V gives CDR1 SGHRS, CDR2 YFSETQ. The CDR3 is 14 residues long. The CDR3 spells CASTGAVSTDTQYF. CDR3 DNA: TGCGCCAGCACGGGAGCTGTTAGCACAGATACGCAGTATTTT.